This T cell receptor (beta chain) was sequenced in a study of post-analysis software for immune sequencing data. Findings and limits, study-wide: Pronounced co-clustering by F measure was evident among identically batched samples. Comparison with controls showed significantly lower normalized Chao1 diversity in multiple sclerosis patients.

This clonotype was seen ten or more times. Its antigen is currently unknown. Every TCR beta cDNA library bore unique molecular identifiers. TCRdb re-called the PCR reads with MiXCR, one entry per CDR3 protein. The sample has around 260,000 distinct CDR3 sequences; about 40% are singletons. The receptor was derived from a girl aged 5 to 17 with multiple sclerosis. Sequences were obtained from blood.

The CDR3 region is CSASANAGGQLFF. CDR3 DNA: TGCAGTGCTAGTGCCAACGCCGGAGGACAGCTGTTTTTT. The rearrangement links TRBV20-1 to TRBJ1-4, with a possible D match to TRBD1 (6 bases). Trimming took 3 bases from V and 14 from J, leaving 19 bases between them. Per germline, CDR1 DFQATT and CDR2 SNEGSKA (reference sequence). This CDR3 has 13 amino acids.